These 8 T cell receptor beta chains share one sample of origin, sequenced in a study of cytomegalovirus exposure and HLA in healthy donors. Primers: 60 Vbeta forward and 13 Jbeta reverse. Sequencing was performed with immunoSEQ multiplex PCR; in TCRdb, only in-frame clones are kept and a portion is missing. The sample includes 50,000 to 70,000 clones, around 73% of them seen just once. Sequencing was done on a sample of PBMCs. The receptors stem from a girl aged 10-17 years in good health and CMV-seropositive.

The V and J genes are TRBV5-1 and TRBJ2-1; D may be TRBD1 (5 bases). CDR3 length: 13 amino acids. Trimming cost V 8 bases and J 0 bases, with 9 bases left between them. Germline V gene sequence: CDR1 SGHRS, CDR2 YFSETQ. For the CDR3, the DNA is TGCGCCAGTGGGGCTAGCTCCTACAATGAGCAGTTCTTC. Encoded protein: CASGASSYNEQFF. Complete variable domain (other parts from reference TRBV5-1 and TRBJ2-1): KAGVTQTPRYLIKTRGQQVTLSCSPISGHRSVSWYQQTPGQGLQFLFEYFSETQRNKGNFPGRFSGRQFSNSRSEMNVSTLELGDSALYLCASGASSYNEQFFGPGTRLTVL.

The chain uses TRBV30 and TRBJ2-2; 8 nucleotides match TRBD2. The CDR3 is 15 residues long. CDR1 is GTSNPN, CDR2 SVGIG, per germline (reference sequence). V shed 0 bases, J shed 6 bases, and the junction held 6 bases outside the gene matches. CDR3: CAWSVPPLAAGELFF. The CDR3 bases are TGTGCCTGGAGTGTACCCCCACTAGCGGCCGGGGAGCTGTTTTTT.

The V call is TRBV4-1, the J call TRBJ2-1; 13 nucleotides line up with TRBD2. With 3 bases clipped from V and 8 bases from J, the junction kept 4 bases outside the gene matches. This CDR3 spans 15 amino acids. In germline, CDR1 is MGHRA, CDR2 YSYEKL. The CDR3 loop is CASSQTSGRRDEQFF. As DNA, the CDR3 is TGCGCCAGCAGCCAGACTAGCGGGAGGCGAGATGAGCAGTTCTTC.

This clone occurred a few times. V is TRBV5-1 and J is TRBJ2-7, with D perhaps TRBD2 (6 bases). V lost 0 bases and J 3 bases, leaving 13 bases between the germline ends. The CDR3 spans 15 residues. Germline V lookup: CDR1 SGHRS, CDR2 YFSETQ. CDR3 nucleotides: TGCGCCAGCAGCTTGGACGGGAGTAGGCACTACGAGCAGTACTTC. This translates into CASSLDGSRHYEQYF.

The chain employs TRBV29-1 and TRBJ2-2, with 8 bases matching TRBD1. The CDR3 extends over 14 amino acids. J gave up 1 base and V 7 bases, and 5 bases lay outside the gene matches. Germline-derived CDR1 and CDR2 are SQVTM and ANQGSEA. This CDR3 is CSGLDRGNTGELFF. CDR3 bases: TGCAGCGGTCTCGACAGGGGGAACACCGGGGAGCTGTTTTTT.

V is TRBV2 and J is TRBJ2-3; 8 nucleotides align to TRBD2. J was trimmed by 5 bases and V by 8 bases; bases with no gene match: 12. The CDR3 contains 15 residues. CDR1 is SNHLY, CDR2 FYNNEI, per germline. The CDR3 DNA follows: TGTGCCAGCCGTAGCGGGACCGCTGCGGGAGATACGCAGTATTTT. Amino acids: CASRSGTAAGDTQYF.

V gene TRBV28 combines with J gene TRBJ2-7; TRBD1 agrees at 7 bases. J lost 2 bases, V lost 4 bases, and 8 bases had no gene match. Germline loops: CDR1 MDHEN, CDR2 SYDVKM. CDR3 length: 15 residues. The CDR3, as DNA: TGTGCCAGCAGTTCTGGACAGGAGACCCCCTACGAGCAGTACTTC. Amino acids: CASSSGQETPYEQYF.

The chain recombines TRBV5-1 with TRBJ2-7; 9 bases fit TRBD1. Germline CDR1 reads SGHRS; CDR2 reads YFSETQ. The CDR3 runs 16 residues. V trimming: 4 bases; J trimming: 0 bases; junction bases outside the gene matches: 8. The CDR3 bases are TGCGCCAGCAGCGCAGCCGGGACAGGGAGCTCCTACGAGCAGTACTTC. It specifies CASSAAGTGSSYEQYF.